Listed below are T cell receptor beta chains from one sample, sequenced in a study of CD8 T cells in Susac syndrome. One entry per CDR3 protein results from TCRdb running MiXCR on the immunoSEQ multiplex PCR reads. This sample has approximately 19,000 distinct CDR3 sequences, with 85% to 95% found just once. Sequenced sample: CD8+ T cells from PBMCs. The source of these receptors is a human donor in good health. The CDR3 runs from the conserved cysteine through the conserved F or W. The D gene is left open where the match is weak. Only some rows state a clone size, as once, few, many or a class for expanded clones.

>TRBJ2-5|NA|NA|TRBV7-9
CASSDGKETQYF
TGTGCCAGCAGCGATGGCAAAGAGACCCAGTACTTC
>TRBJ2-3|TRBD1|NA|TRBV28
CASSPFSGTGNADTQYF
TGTGCCAGCAGTCCCTTTTCCGGGACAGGGAACGCAGATACGCAGTATTTT
>TRBJ2-6|NA|once|TRBV5-1
CASSLLVGGSGANVLTF
TGCGCCAGCAGCTTGTTGGTAGGGGGCTCTGGGGCCAACGTCCTGACTTTC
>TRBJ2-1|TRBD1|NA|TRBV4-3
CASSQARSGTGINEQFF
TGCGCCAGCAGCCAAGCCCGTTCCGGGACAGGGATCAATGAGCAGTTCTTC
>TRBJ2-1|NA|NA|TRBV13
CASSLPGSNEQFF
TGTGCCAGCAGCTTACCCGGGAGCAATGAGCAGTTCTTC
>TRBJ2-1|TRBD2|NA|TRBV5-1
CASSPGTSGKSEQFF
TGCGCCAGCAGCCCCGGGACTAGCGGGAAGAGTGAGCAGTTCTTC
>TRBJ1-5|NA|NA|TRBV15
CATSTDNQPQHF
TGTGCCACCAGCACAGACAATCAGCCCCAGCATTTT
>TRBJ2-3|TRBD1|NA|TRBV3-1
CASRKGQGIDTQYF
TGTGCCAGCAGGAAAGGACAGGGCATAGATACGCAGTATTTT
>TRBJ2-7|NA|NA|TRBV21-1
CASSLRVSWDEQYF
TGTGCCAGCAGCCTGAGGGTTTCTTGGGACGAGCAGTACTTC
>TRBJ2-7|NA|NA|TRBV3-1
CASSQQAQGVLYEQYF
TGTGCCAGCAGCCAACAGGCTCAGGGCGTACTCTACGAGCAGTACTTC
>TRBJ2-2|TRBD1|NA|TRBV6-1
CASSRDRGFRVTGELFF
TGTGCCAGCAGCCGGGACAGGGGGTTCCGAGTCACCGGGGAGCTGTTTTTT
>TRBJ2-3|TRBD1|NA|TRBV29-1
CSVEGGQGATDTQYF
TGCAGCGTTGAAGGGGGACAGGGGGCCACAGATACGCAGTATTTT
>TRBJ2-5|NA|NA|TRBV7-8
CASSTLAAQETQYF
TGTGCCAGCAGCACCTTGGCGGCACAAGAGACCCAGTACTTC
>TRBJ2-7|NA|NA|TRBV12-3/TRBV12-4
CASSFGGLSYEQYF
TGTGCCAGCAGTTTTGGGGGCCTCTCCTACGAGCAGTACTTC
>TRBJ2-2|NA|NA|TRBV7-3
CASSFVPGELFF
TGTGCCAGCAGCTTCGTCCCCGGGGAGCTGTTTTTT
>TRBJ2-3|NA|NA|TRBV5-5
CASSLNGGWDTQYF
TGTGCCAGCAGCTTGAATGGAGGGTGGGATACGCAGTATTTT
>TRBJ2-3|NA|NA|TRBV30
CAWSVWTSWGDTQYF
TGTGCCTGGAGTGTATGGACTTCCTGGGGCGATACGCAGTATTTT
>TRBJ2-1|TRBD2|NA|TRBV3-1
CASSQDSGSEQFF
TGTGCCAGCAGCCAAGACAGCGGGAGTGAGCAGTTCTTC
>TRBJ1-1|NA|NA|TRBV9
CASSAEINTEAFF
TGTGCCAGCAGCGCCGAGATTAACACTGAAGCTTTCTTT
>TRBJ2-1|NA|NA|TRBV7-9
CASSLATSDEQFF
TGTGCCAGCAGCTTAGCCACGAGTGATGAGCAGTTCTTC
>TRBJ2-1|NA|NA|TRBV14
CASSPQVWERFGEQFF
TGTGCCAGCAGCCCCCAGGTGTGGGAAAGGTTTGGTGAGCAGTTCTTC
>TRBJ1-5|NA|NA|TRBV7-3
CASSLGPGQPQHF
TGTGCCAGCAGCTTAGGTCCCGGCCAGCCCCAGCATTTT
>TRBJ2-5|TRBD2|NA|TRBV3-1
CASSQEGPFAGGQETQYF
TGTGCCAGCAGCCAAGAGGGTCCCTTTGCGGGAGGACAAGAGACCCAGTACTTC
>TRBJ1-1|NA|NA|TRBV12-5
CASGHTGTAFF
TGTGCTAGTGGCCACACAGGTACGGCTTTCTTT
>TRBJ1-3|NA|NA|TRBV18
CASSPGNTIYF
TGTGCCAGCTCACCAGGAAACACCATATATTTT
>TRBJ2-7|NA|few|TRBV7-2
CASSTHSYEQYF
TGTGCCAGCAGCACTCACTCCTACGAGCAGTACTTC
>TRBJ1-1|NA|few|TRBV13
CASSLFQGNTEAFF
TGTGCCAGCAGCTTATTCCAGGGGAACACTGAAGCTTTCTTT
>TRBJ2-3|TRBD2|NA|TRBV7-8
CASRYRTSGRVPDTQYF
TGTGCCAGCAGATACCGGACTAGCGGGAGAGTACCAGATACGCAGTATTTT
>TRBJ2-1|TRBD2|few|TRBV24-1
CATSDPGTSGFNEQFF
TGTGCCACCAGTGATCCCGGGACTAGCGGATTCAATGAGCAGTTCTTC
>TRBJ1-2|TRBD1|NA|TRBV15
CATSPQYRDRVVYGYTF
TGTGCCACCAGCCCTCAATACCGGGACAGGGTAGTCTATGGCTACACCTTC
>TRBJ2-5|NA|NA|TRBV7-2
CASSLGGEGEQETQYF
TGTGCCAGCAGCTTAGGAGGGGAAGGGGAACAAGAGACCCAGTACTTC
>TRBJ2-2|NA|NA|TRBV6-2/TRBV6-3
CASSRLGTGELFF
TGTGCCAGCAGTAGACTAGGCACCGGGGAGCTGTTTTTT
>TRBJ1-2|NA|NA|TRBV4-2
CASSQDDWTAENYGYTF
TGTGCCAGCAGCCAAGATGACTGGACAGCTGAAAACTATGGCTACACCTTC
>TRBJ2-5|NA|NA|TRBV7-2
CASSPRIYQETQYF
TGTGCCAGCAGCCCCAGGATATATCAAGAGACCCAGTACTTC
>TRBJ1-2|NA|few|TRBV4-3
CASSQDPPVGTNYGYTF
TGCGCCAGCAGCCAAGACCCCCCCGTAGGGACCAACTATGGCTACACCTTC
>TRBJ2-1|TRBD1|NA|TRBV28
CASRMTGYNEQFF
TGTGCCAGCAGGATGACAGGGTACAATGAGCAGTTCTTC
>TRBJ2-5|TRBD2|NA|TRBV4-2
CASSQRGGASGTGETQYF
TGTGCCAGCAGCCAAAGGGGGGGAGCTAGCGGGACGGGAGAGACCCAGTACTTC
>TRBJ2-7|TRBD1|NA|TRBV5-1
CASSLPGQGAGDYEQYF
TGCGCCAGCAGCTTGCCGGGACAGGGGGCTGGAGACTACGAGCAGTACTTC
>TRBJ1-1|NA|NA|TRBV12-3/TRBV12-4
CASSYLSTEAFF
TGTGCCAGCAGTTACCTGTCCACTGAAGCTTTCTTT
>TRBJ1-1|TRBD1|NA|TRBV7-6
CASSPRTGGAEAFF
TGTGCCAGCAGCCCCCGGACAGGGGGTGCTGAAGCTTTCTTT
>TRBJ2-3|NA|NA|TRBV14
CASSQDWESTDTQYF
TGTGCCAGCAGCCAAGATTGGGAGAGCACAGATACGCAGTATTTT
>TRBJ1-6|NA|NA|TRBV19
CASSPQNSPLHF
TGTGCCAGTAGTCCTCAAAATTCACCCCTCCACTTT
>TRBJ2-1|NA|NA|TRBV2
CASSEGPLNEQFF
TGTGCCAGCAGTGAGGGTCCGTTGAATGAGCAGTTCTTC
>TRBJ2-7|TRBD1|NA|TRBV7-9
CASSPEQGFPYEQYF
TGTGCCAGCAGCCCCGAACAGGGGTTTCCCTACGAGCAGTACTTC
>TRBJ1-5|NA|NA|TRBV7-2
CASSQELLNQPQHF
TGTGCCAGCAGCCAGGAGCTCCTCAATCAGCCCCAGCATTTT
>TRBJ2-3|TRBD1|NA|TRBV3-1
CASSQPPGQGRDTQYF
TGTGCCAGCAGCCAACCCCCGGGACAGGGGCGGGATACGCAGTATTTT
>TRBJ1-1|TRBD1|NA|TRBV29-1
CSVLPGTGNTEAFF
TGCAGCGTCTTACCAGGGACAGGGAACACTGAAGCTTTCTTT
>TRBJ2-1|NA|NA|TRBV12-3/TRBV12-4
CASRLGQYNEQFF
TGTGCCAGCCGATTGGGCCAATACAATGAGCAGTTCTTC
>TRBJ2-3|NA|once|TRBV19
CASALASTDTQYF
TGTGCCAGTGCACTAGCTAGCACAGATACGCAGTATTTT
>TRBJ2-3|NA|NA|TRBV7-6
CASSPSSRTDTQYF
TGTGCCAGCAGCCCCTCTTCCCGCACAGATACGCAGTATTTT
>TRBJ2-1|NA|NA|TRBV20-1
CSARDRVALVWEQFF
TGCAGTGCTAGAGATCGAGTAGCTCTTGTATGGGAGCAGTTCTTC
>TRBJ2-7|NA|NA|TRBV4-1
CASSQDGDTTYEQYF
TGCGCCAGCAGCCAAGATGGGGACACCACCTACGAGCAGTACTTC
>TRBJ2-1|TRBD1|NA|TRBV7-3
CASSLTLSPGGRNEQFF
TGTGCCAGCAGCCTAACACTCTCGCCAGGGGGCAGGAATGAGCAGTTCTTC
>TRBJ2-7|NA|NA|TRBV28
CASSLPRGYEQYF
TGTGCCAGCAGTTTACCCAGGGGCTACGAGCAGTACTTC